Listed below are T cell receptor beta chains from one sample, sequenced in a study of cytomegalovirus exposure and HLA in healthy donors. Only in-frame clones appear in the TCRdb table, and some are missing; sequencing was by immunoSEQ multiplex PCR. Here the sample spans about 120,000 clones, 81% being singletons. The sequenced material came from PBMCs. The receptors come from a woman in her twenties or thirties in good health and CMV-seronegative. Both conserved end residues are part of each CDR3. A D gene is named only where the DNA matches it firmly. Expanded clones are given a class, and other clones once, few, many or no size at all.

cdr3_length: 11
v_call: TRBV28
j_call: TRBJ1-2
d_call: .
clone_size: .
cdr3_nt: TGTGCCAGCAGTTTGTCCCGGGGCTACACCTTC
cdr3_aa: CASSLSRGYTF

cdr3_length: 16
v_call: TRBV5-1
j_call: TRBJ2-2
d_call: TRBD2
clone_size: .
cdr3_nt: TGCGCCAGCAGCTTGAACCTAGCGGGAGATACCGGGGAGCTGTTTTTT
cdr3_aa: CASSLNLAGDTGELFF

cdr3_length: 15
v_call: TRBV6-6
j_call: TRBJ2-3
d_call: .
clone_size: .
cdr3_nt: TGTGCCAGCAGTTACCCGGGACTTCCTAGGGATACGCAGTATTTT
cdr3_aa: CASSYPGLPRDTQYF

cdr3_length: 15
v_call: TRBV2
j_call: TRBJ2-2
d_call: TRBD2
clone_size: .
cdr3_nt: TGTGCCAGCAGGTCTAGCGGGAGTGGCGCCGGGGAGCTGTTTTTT
cdr3_aa: CASRSSGSGAGELFF

cdr3_length: 15
v_call: TRBV9
j_call: TRBJ1-2
d_call: .
clone_size: .
cdr3_nt: TGTGCCAGCAGCGTCTCCAGAGGCTCGTCCTATGGCTACACCTTC
cdr3_aa: CASSVSRGSSYGYTF

cdr3_length: 14
v_call: TRBV11-2
j_call: TRBJ2-5
d_call: .
clone_size: .
cdr3_nt: TGTGCCAGCAGCTTAGGTTGGCAGCAAGAGACCCAGTACTTC
cdr3_aa: CASSLGWQQETQYF

cdr3_length: 14
v_call: TRBV5-1
j_call: TRBJ1-4
d_call: .
clone_size: .
cdr3_nt: TGCGCCAGCAGCTTGGGCGGCCCAAATGAAAAACTGTTTTTT
cdr3_aa: CASSLGGPNEKLFF

cdr3_length: 22
v_call: TRBV28
j_call: TRBJ2-2
d_call: TRBD2
clone_size: .
cdr3_nt: TGTGCCAGCAGTAGGGGACAGGATCTACGGACTAGCGGGAGGGCCAACACCGGGGAGCTGTTTTTT
cdr3_aa: CASSRGQDLRTSGRANTGELFF

cdr3_length: 16
v_call: TRBV10-2
j_call: TRBJ1-2
d_call: .
clone_size: .
cdr3_nt: TGCGCCAGCAGTGAGTATGCCGGGGTCCCGGGAGATGGCTACACCTTC
cdr3_aa: CASSEYAGVPGDGYTF

cdr3_length: 13
v_call: TRBV6-1
j_call: TRBJ1-1
d_call: TRBD1
clone_size: few
cdr3_nt: TGTGCCAGCAGAAAGTACAGGGGCACTGAAGCTTTCTTT
cdr3_aa: CASRKYRGTEAFF

cdr3_length: 17
v_call: TRBV27
j_call: TRBJ2-1
d_call: TRBD2
clone_size: .
cdr3_nt: TGTGCCAGCAGCCTACCCCCTGGGAGCGGGAGCTACAATGAGCAGTTCTTC
cdr3_aa: CASSLPPGSGSYNEQFF

cdr3_length: 15
v_call: TRBV6-6
j_call: TRBJ2-1
d_call: .
clone_size: .
cdr3_nt: TGTGCCAGCATTCCGGACTACCCAGCCTTCAATGAGCAGTTCTTC
cdr3_aa: CASIPDYPAFNEQFF

cdr3_length: 14
v_call: TRBV19
j_call: TRBJ2-4
d_call: .
clone_size: .
cdr3_nt: TGTGCCAGTAGTATAGAAGGGGCAGGCAACATTCAGTACTTC
cdr3_aa: CASSIEGAGNIQYF

cdr3_length: 15
v_call: TRBV6-5
j_call: TRBJ2-2
d_call: TRBD2
clone_size: .
cdr3_nt: TGTGCCAGCAGAAAACTAGCGGGAAGAACCGGGGAGCTGTTTTTT
cdr3_aa: CASRKLAGRTGELFF

cdr3_length: 15
v_call: TRBV19
j_call: TRBJ2-1
d_call: .
clone_size: .
cdr3_nt: TGTGCCAGTAGTATAGGAGCTAGAACCTACAATGAGCAGTTCTTC
cdr3_aa: CASSIGARTYNEQFF

cdr3_length: 18
v_call: TRBV2
j_call: TRBJ2-3
d_call: .
clone_size: .
cdr3_nt: TGTGCCAGCAGTGCTACCCGGGACTCCTTTCATAGCACAGATACGCAGTATTTT
cdr3_aa: CASSATRDSFHSTDTQYF

cdr3_length: 13
v_call: TRBV4-1
j_call: TRBJ2-5
d_call: TRBD1
clone_size: .
cdr3_nt: TGCGCCAGCAGCGGACAGGGTAAAGAGACCCAGTACTTC
cdr3_aa: CASSGQGKETQYF

cdr3_length: 15
v_call: TRBV5-1
j_call: TRBJ1-1
d_call: TRBD1
clone_size: .
cdr3_nt: TGCGCCAGCAGCTTTGGGACAGGGACGAACACTGAAGCTTTCTTT
cdr3_aa: CASSFGTGTNTEAFF

cdr3_length: 17
v_call: TRBV2
j_call: TRBJ2-1
d_call: TRBD2
clone_size: .
cdr3_nt: TGTGCCAGCAGTGAAGGGGGGACTAGCAATCCCTACAATGAGCAGTTCTTC
cdr3_aa: CASSEGGTSNPYNEQFF

cdr3_length: 16
v_call: TRBV10-3
j_call: TRBJ1-6
d_call: TRBD1
clone_size: .
cdr3_nt: TGTGCCATCAGTGATCAGGGGGTGGCCTATAATTCACCCCTCCACTTT
cdr3_aa: CAISDQGVAYNSPLHF

cdr3_length: 13
v_call: TRBV28
j_call: TRBJ1-3
d_call: .
clone_size: .
cdr3_nt: TGTGCCAGCAGCCCTCTTTTAGGCGGCACCATATATTTT
cdr3_aa: CASSPLLGGTIYF

cdr3_length: 19
v_call: TRBV7-9
j_call: TRBJ2-7
d_call: TRBD1
clone_size: .
cdr3_nt: TGTGCCAGCAGCTCTCCGACAGGGGGTGATGAAAGCGGACGAAACGAGCAGTACTTC
cdr3_aa: CASSSPTGGDESGRNEQYF

cdr3_length: 14
v_call: TRBV11-1
j_call: TRBJ2-5
d_call: TRBD1
clone_size: .
cdr3_nt: TGTGCCAGCAGCTTCCAAACAGGGGAAGAGACCCAGTACTTC
cdr3_aa: CASSFQTGEETQYF

cdr3_length: 14
v_call: TRBV6-4
j_call: TRBJ2-2
d_call: TRBD1
clone_size: few
cdr3_nt: TGTGCCAGCAGTGGACAGGGGGACACCGGGGAGCTGTTTTTT
cdr3_aa: CASSGQGDTGELFF

cdr3_length: 15
v_call: TRBV28
j_call: TRBJ2-1
d_call: TRBD1
clone_size: .
cdr3_nt: TGTGCCAGCAGTTCCACGGGACAGGGGTTCAATGAGCAGTTCTTC
cdr3_aa: CASSSTGQGFNEQFF

cdr3_length: 16
v_call: TRBV7-2
j_call: TRBJ2-7
d_call: .
clone_size: .
cdr3_nt: TGTGCCAGCAGACAGGACAGCCATCGAATGGTTTACGAGCAGTACTTC
cdr3_aa: CASRQDSHRMVYEQYF

cdr3_length: 14
v_call: TRBV6-5
j_call: TRBJ1-1
d_call: TRBD1
clone_size: .
cdr3_nt: TGTGCCAGCAGCGGGACAGGGGTGAACACTGAAGCTTTCTTT
cdr3_aa: CASSGTGVNTEAFF

cdr3_length: 13
v_call: TRBV30
j_call: TRBJ2-7
d_call: .
clone_size: .
cdr3_nt: TGTGCCTGGAGCGTCCACTCACCAAACGAGCAGTACTTC
cdr3_aa: CAWSVHSPNEQYF

cdr3_length: 14
v_call: TRBV2
j_call: TRBJ2-7
d_call: TRBD1
clone_size: .
cdr3_nt: TGTGCCAGCAGTACGGGACAGGGGACCCACGAGCAGTACTTC
cdr3_aa: CASSTGQGTHEQYF

cdr3_length: 16
v_call: TRBV6-1
j_call: TRBJ1-1
d_call: .
clone_size: .
cdr3_nt: TGTGCCAGCAGTGCCGGTGGAGCCGTACGGAACACTGAAGCTTTCTTT
cdr3_aa: CASSAGGAVRNTEAFF

cdr3_length: 14
v_call: TRBV28
j_call: TRBJ2-7
d_call: .
clone_size: .
cdr3_nt: TGTGCCAGCAGTCTGGGGGACACGACCTACGAGCAGTACTTC
cdr3_aa: CASSLGDTTYEQYF

cdr3_length: 15
v_call: TRBV5-1
j_call: TRBJ2-7
d_call: TRBD1
clone_size: .
cdr3_nt: TGCGCCAGCAGCTTAGTGCTGGGACAGGGGTCCGAGCAGTACTTC
cdr3_aa: CASSLVLGQGSEQYF

cdr3_length: 20
v_call: TRBV7-8
j_call: TRBJ2-5
d_call: .
clone_size: .
cdr3_nt: TGTGCCAGCAGCCCACCCCTCACTCGCAGGGTTATTTCCTATAAAGAGACCCAGTACTTC
cdr3_aa: CASSPPLTRRVISYKETQYF

cdr3_length: 13
v_call: TRBV7-9
j_call: TRBJ2-2
d_call: .
clone_size: once
cdr3_nt: TGTGCCAGCAGCTCGCCTAGTACCGGGGAGCTGTTTTTT
cdr3_aa: CASSSPSTGELFF

cdr3_length: 19
v_call: TRBV5-1
j_call: TRBJ2-1
d_call: TRBD1
clone_size: .
cdr3_nt: TGCGCCAGCAGCTTGGCTGGGGCAGGGGGCTTTAGGTCCTACAATGAGCAGTTCTTC
cdr3_aa: CASSLAGAGGFRSYNEQFF

cdr3_length: 13
v_call: TRBV11-2
j_call: TRBJ2-1
d_call: .
clone_size: few
cdr3_nt: TGTGCCAGCAGCTTCGACGGGGACAATGAGCAGTTCTTC
cdr3_aa: CASSFDGDNEQFF

cdr3_length: 16
v_call: TRBV7-8
j_call: TRBJ2-1
d_call: .
clone_size: few
cdr3_nt: TGTGCCAGCAGCCTACGAACAGGTTACGCTAACAATGAGCAGTTCTTC
cdr3_aa: CASSLRTGYANNEQFF

cdr3_length: 19
v_call: TRBV7-6
j_call: TRBJ1-3
d_call: TRBD1
clone_size: .
cdr3_nt: TGTGCCAGCAGCCGAGGACAGGGAACGGGGACCTACTCTGGAAACACCATATATTTT
cdr3_aa: CASSRGQGTGTYSGNTIYF

cdr3_length: 14
v_call: TRBV7-9
j_call: TRBJ2-7
d_call: .
clone_size: .
cdr3_nt: TGTGCCAGCAGCTTATGGCCGGGTTCCTACGAGCAGTACTTC
cdr3_aa: CASSLWPGSYEQYF

cdr3_length: 16
v_call: TRBV10-3
j_call: TRBJ1-1
d_call: TRBD1
clone_size: once
cdr3_nt: TGTGCCATCAGTGAGTCATTGGGACAGGGAAATTCTGAAGCTTTCTTT
cdr3_aa: CAISESLGQGNSEAFF

cdr3_length: 14
v_call: TRBV7-9
j_call: TRBJ2-3
d_call: TRBD1
clone_size: .
cdr3_nt: TGTGCTAGCAGCTTTGGACAGGGGCCAGATACGCAGTATTTT
cdr3_aa: CASSFGQGPDTQYF

cdr3_length: 15
v_call: TRBV5-6
j_call: TRBJ2-3
d_call: .
clone_size: .
cdr3_nt: TGTGCCAGCAGCCCCCGGGACTTGGATACTTATACGCAGTATTTT
cdr3_aa: CASSPRDLDTYTQYF

cdr3_length: 15
v_call: TRBV7-2
j_call: TRBJ1-3
d_call: .
clone_size: .
cdr3_nt: TGTGCCAGCAGCTCAGGACTCAGCTCTGGAAACACCATATATTTT
cdr3_aa: CASSSGLSSGNTIYF

cdr3_length: 19
v_call: TRBV11-2
j_call: TRBJ2-3
d_call: TRBD2
clone_size: .
cdr3_nt: TGTGCCAGCAGCTTAGATGGACTAGCGGGAGGAGGGGCGTCAGATACGCAGTATTTT
cdr3_aa: CASSLDGLAGGGASDTQYF

cdr3_length: 14
v_call: TRBV5-1
j_call: TRBJ2-3
d_call: .
clone_size: .
cdr3_nt: TGCGCCAGCAGCTGGACAGATGGCACAGATACGCAGTATTTT
cdr3_aa: CASSWTDGTDTQYF

cdr3_length: 17
v_call: TRBV18
j_call: TRBJ2-7
d_call: TRBD2
clone_size: few
cdr3_nt: TGTGCCAGCTCACTAGGGGTAGGTCGGACTAGCGCCTACGAGCAGTACTTC
cdr3_aa: CASSLGVGRTSAYEQYF

cdr3_length: 12
v_call: TRBV10-3
j_call: TRBJ2-7
d_call: TRBD1
clone_size: .
cdr3_nt: TGTGCCATTAGACAGGGATCCTACGAGCAGTACTTC
cdr3_aa: CAIRQGSYEQYF

cdr3_length: 14
v_call: TRBV19
j_call: TRBJ2-5
d_call: TRBD1
clone_size: .
cdr3_nt: TGTGCCAGTAGTCTTTGGACAGGGGAAGAGACCCAGTACTTC
cdr3_aa: CASSLWTGEETQYF

cdr3_length: 15
v_call: TRBV6-1
j_call: TRBJ2-1
d_call: .
clone_size: .
cdr3_nt: TGTGCCAGCAGTGAAGACGGGGGCTCCTACAATGAGCAGTTCTTC
cdr3_aa: CASSEDGGSYNEQFF

cdr3_length: 13
v_call: TRBV5-6
j_call: TRBJ2-2
d_call: .
clone_size: few
cdr3_nt: TGTGCCAGCAGCTCCGACAGGTTTGGGGAGCTGTTTTTT
cdr3_aa: CASSSDRFGELFF

cdr3_length: 14
v_call: TRBV10-1
j_call: TRBJ2-7
d_call: TRBD1
clone_size: .
cdr3_nt: TGCGCCAGCAGTGTCCCGGGACAGAACTACGAGCAGTACTTC
cdr3_aa: CASSVPGQNYEQYF

cdr3_length: 15
v_call: TRBV10-3
j_call: TRBJ2-1
d_call: .
clone_size: .
cdr3_nt: TGTGCCATCAGCCTTACAGAGGGAAGGTACAATGAGCAGTTCTTC
cdr3_aa: CAISLTEGRYNEQFF

cdr3_length: 14
v_call: TRBV5-8
j_call: TRBJ2-7
d_call: TRBD1
clone_size: .
cdr3_nt: TGTGCCAGCAGCTTCGAGGGGGCCACCTACGAGCAGTACTTC
cdr3_aa: CASSFEGATYEQYF